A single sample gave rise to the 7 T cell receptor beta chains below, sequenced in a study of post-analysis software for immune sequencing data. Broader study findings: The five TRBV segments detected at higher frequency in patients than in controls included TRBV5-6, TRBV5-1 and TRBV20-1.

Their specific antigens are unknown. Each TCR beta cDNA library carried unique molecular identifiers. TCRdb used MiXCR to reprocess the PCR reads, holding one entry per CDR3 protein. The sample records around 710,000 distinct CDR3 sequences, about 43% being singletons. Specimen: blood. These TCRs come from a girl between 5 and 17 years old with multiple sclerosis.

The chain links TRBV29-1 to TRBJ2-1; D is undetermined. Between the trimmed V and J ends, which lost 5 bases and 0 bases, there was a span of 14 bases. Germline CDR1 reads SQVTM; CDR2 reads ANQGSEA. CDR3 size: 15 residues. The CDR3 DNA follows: TGCAGCGTTCCGTGGGCAGGCAACTCCTACAATGAGCAGTTCTTC. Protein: CSVPWAGNSYNEQFF.

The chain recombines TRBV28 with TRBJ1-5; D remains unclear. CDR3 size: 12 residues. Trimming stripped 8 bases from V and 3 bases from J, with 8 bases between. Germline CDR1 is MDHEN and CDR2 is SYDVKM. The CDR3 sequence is CASAPDNQPQHF. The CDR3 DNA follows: TGTGCCAGCGCCCCAGACAATCAGCCCCAGCATTTT.

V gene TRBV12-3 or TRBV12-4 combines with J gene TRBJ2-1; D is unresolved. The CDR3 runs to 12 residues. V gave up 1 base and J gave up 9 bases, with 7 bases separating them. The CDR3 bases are TGTGCCAGCAGTTTAGAAGTTACTGAGCAGTTCTTC. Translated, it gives CASSLEVTEQFF.

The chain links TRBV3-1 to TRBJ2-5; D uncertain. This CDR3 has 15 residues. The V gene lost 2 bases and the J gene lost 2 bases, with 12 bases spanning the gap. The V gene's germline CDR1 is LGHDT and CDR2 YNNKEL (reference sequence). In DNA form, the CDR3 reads TGTGCCAGCAGCCAAAGCAGGATATTTCAAGAGACCCAGTACTTC. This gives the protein CASSQSRIFQETQYF.

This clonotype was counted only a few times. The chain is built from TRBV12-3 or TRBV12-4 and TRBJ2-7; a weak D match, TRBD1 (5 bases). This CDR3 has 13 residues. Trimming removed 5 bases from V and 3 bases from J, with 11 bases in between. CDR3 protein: CASSPRTIYEQYF. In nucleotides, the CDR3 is TGTGCCAGCAGTCCTCGGACAATCTACGAGCAGTACTTC.

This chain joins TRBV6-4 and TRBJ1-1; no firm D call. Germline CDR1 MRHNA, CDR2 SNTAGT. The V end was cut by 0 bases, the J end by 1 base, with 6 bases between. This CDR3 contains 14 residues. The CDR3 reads CASSDSGENTEAFF. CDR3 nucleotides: TGTGCCAGCAGTGACTCGGGAGAGAACACTGAAGCTTTCTTT.

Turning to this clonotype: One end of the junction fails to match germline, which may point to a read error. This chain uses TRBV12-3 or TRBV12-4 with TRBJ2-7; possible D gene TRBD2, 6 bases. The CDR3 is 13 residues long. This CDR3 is CASMLALYNEQYF. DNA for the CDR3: TGCGCCAGCATGCTAGCGCTATACAATGAGCAGTACTTC.